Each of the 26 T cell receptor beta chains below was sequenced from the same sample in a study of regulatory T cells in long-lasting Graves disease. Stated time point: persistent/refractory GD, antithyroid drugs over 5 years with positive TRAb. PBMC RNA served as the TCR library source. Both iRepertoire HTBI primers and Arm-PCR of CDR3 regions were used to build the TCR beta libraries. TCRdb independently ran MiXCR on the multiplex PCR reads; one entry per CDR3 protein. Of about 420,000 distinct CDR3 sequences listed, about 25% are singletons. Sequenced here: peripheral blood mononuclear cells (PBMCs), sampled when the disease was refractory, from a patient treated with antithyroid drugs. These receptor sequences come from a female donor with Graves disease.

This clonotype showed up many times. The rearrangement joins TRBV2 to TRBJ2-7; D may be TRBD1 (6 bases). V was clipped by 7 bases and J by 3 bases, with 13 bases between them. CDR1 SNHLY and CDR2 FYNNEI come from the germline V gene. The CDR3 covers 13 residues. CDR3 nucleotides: TGTGCCAGCATGGCTGGGGGCGGCTACGAGCAGTACTTC. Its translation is CASMAGGGYEQYF.

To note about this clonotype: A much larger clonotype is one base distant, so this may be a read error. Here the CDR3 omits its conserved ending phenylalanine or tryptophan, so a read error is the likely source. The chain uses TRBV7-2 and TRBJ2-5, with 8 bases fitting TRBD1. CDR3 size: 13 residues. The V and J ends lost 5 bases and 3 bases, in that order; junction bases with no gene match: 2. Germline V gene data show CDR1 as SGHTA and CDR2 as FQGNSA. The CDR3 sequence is CASSRDRKETQYL. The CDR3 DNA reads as TGTGCCAGCAGCCGGGACAGGAAAGAGACCCAGTACCTC.

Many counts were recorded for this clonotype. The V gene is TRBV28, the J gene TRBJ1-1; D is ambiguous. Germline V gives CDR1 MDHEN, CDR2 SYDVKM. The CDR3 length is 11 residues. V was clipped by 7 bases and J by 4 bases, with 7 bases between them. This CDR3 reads CASTTSTEAFF. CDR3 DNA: TGTGCCAGCACCACCAGCACTGAAGCTTTCTTT.

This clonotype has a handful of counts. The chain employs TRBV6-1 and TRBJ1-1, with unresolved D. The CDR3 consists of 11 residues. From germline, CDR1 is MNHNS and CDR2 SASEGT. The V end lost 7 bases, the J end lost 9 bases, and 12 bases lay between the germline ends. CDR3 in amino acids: CASTSGIKAFF. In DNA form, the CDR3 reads TGTGCCAGCACCTCGGGTATAAAAGCTTTCTTT.

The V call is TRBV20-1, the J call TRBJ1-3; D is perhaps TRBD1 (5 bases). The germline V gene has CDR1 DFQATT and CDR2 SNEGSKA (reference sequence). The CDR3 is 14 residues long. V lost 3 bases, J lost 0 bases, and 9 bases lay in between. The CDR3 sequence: CSASGTVSGNTIYF. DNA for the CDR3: TGCAGTGCTAGCGGGACCGTCTCTGGAAACACCATATATTTT.

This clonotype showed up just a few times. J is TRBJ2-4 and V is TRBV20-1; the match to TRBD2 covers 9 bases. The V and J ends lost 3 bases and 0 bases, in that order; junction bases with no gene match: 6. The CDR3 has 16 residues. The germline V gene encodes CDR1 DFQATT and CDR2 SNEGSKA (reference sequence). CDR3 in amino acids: CSAREREALAKNIQYF. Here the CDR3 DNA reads TGCAGTGCTAGGGAGCGGGAGGCCCTAGCCAAAAACATTCAGTACTTC.

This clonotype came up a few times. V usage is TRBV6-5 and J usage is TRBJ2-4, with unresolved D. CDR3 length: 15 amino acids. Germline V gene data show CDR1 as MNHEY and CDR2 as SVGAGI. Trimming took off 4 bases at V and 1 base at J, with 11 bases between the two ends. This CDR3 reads CASSSGGVAKNIQYF. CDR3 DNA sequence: TGTGCCAGCAGTTCGGGTGGGGTGGCCAAAAACATTCAGTACTTC.

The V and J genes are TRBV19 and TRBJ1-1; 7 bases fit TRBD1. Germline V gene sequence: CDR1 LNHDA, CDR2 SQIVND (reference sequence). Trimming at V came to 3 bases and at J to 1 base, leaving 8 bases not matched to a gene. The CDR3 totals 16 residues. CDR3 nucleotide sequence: TGTGCCAGTAGTATTGGACAGGCGAAGGGGAACACTGAAGCTTTCTTT. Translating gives CASSIGQAKGNTEAFF. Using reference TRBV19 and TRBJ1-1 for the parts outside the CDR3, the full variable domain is DGGITQSPKYLFRKEGQNVTLSCEQNLNHDAMYWYRQDPGQGLRLIYYSQIVNDFQKGDIAEGYSVSREKKESFPLTVTSAQKNPTAFYLCASSIGQAKGNTEAFFGQGTRLTVV.

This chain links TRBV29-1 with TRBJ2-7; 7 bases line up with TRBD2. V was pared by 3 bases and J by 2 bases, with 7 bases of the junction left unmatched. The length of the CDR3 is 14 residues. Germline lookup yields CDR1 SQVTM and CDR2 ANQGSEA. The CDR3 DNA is TGCAGCGTTGAGGGGGGGACCGCGACCTACGAGCAGTACTTC. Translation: CSVEGGTATYEQYF.

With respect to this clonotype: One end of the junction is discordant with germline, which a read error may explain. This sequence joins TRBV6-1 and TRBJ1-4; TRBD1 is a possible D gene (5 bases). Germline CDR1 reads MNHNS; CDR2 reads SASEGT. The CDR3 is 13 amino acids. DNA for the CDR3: TGTGCCAGCACAGACAGACTTAATGAAAAACTGCTTTTT. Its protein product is CASTDRLNEKLLF.

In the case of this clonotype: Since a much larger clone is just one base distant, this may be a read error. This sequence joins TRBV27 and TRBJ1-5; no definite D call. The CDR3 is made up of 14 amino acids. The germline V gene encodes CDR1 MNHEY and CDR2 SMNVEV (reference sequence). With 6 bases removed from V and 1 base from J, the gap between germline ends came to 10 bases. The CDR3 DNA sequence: TGTGCCAGCAGCCCCAAACTGAGCAATCAGCCCCAGCATTTT. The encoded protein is CASSPKLSNQPQHF.

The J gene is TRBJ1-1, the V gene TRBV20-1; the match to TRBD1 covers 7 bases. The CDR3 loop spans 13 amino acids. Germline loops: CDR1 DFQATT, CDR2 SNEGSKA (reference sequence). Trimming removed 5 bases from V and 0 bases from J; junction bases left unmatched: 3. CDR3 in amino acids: CSAGQVLNTEAFF. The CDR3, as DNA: TGCAGTGCTGGACAGGTTCTGAACACTGAAGCTTTCTTT.

CDR3 nucleotide sequence: TGTGCCAGCAGCTTAACCGGGACAGGGGATGAAAAACTGTTTTTT. It codes for CASSLTGTGDEKLFF. The chain has TRBV7-2 and TRBJ1-4; 10 nucleotides agree with TRBD1. The J segment lost 6 bases and the V segment lost 2 bases, leaving 3 bases of the junction unmatched. Germline V lookup: CDR1 SGHTA, CDR2 FQGNSA. The CDR3 runs 15 residues.

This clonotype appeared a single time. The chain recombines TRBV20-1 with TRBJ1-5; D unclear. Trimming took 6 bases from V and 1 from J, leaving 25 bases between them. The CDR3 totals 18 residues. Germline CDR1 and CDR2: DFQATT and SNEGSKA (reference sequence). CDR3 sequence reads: CSASSGGLNDRSNQPQHF. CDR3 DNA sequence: TGCAGTGCGAGTTCGGGTGGCTTGAATGATCGAAGCAATCAGCCCCAGCATTTT.

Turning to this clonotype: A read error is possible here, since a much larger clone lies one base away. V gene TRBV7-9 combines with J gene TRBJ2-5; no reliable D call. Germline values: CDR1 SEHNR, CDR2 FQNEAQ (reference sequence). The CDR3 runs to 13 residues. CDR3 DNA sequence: TGTGCCAGCAGCCAATGGTCGCAAGAGACCCAGCACTTC. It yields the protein CASSQWSQETQHF. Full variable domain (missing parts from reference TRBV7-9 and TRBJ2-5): DTGVSQNPRHKITKRGQNVTFRCDPISEHNRLYWYRQTLGQGPEFLTYFQNEAQLEKSRLLSDRFSAERPKGSFSTLEIQRTEQGDSAMYLCASSQWSQETQHFGPGTRLLVL.

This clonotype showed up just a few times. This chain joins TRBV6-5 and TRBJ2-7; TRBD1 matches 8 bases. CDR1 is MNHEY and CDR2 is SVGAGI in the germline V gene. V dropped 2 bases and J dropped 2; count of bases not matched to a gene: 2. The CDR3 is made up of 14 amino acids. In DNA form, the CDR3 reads TGTGCCAGCAGTTACGGACAGGGCCCCTACGAGCAGTACTTC. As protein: CASSYGQGPYEQYF.

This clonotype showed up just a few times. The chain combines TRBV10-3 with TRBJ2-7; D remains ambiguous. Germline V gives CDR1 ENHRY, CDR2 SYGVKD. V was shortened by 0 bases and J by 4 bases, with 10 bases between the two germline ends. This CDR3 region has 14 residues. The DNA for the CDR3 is TGTGCCATCAGTGAGTCCAAGGGTTATTACGAGCAGTACTTC. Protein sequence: CAISESKGYYEQYF.

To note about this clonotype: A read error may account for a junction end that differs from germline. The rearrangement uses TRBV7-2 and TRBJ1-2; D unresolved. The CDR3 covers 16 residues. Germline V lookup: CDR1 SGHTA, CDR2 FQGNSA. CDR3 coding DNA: TGTGCCAGCAGCCCCGCAGCGGGTGGTCTGTTAGGTGGCTACGCCTTC. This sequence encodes CASSPAAGGLLGGYAF.

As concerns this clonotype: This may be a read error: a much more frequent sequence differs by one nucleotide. CDR3 protein: CASSLTLLVGTYEQYF. The CDR3, as DNA: TGTGCCAGCAGTTTAACTCTCCTAGTCGGTACCTACGAGCAGTACTTC. The rearrangement uses TRBV27 and TRBJ2-7; no clear D. The CDR3 loop spans 16 amino acids. Looked up from germline, CDR1 is MNHEY and CDR2 is SMNVEV (reference sequence). V shed 2 bases and J shed 2 bases, with 16 bases lying between them.

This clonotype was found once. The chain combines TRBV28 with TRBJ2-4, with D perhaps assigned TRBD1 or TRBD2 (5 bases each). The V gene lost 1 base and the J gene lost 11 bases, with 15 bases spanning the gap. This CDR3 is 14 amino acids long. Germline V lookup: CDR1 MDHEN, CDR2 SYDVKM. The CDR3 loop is CASSLLTSRDVQYF. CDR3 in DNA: TGTGCCAGCAGTTTATTAACCTCTCGGGACGTTCAGTACTTC.

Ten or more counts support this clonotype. CDR3 residues: CASSVRLARETQYF. CDR3 bases: TGTGCCAGCAGTGTCCGACTAGCGCGAGAGACCCAGTACTTC. The chain carries TRBV6-1 and TRBJ2-5; TRBD2 matches at 8 bases. The CDR3 runs 14 residues. Germline V gene sequence: CDR1 MNHNS, CDR2 SASEGT. V shed 4 bases and J 4 bases; nucleotides not matched to a gene: 5.

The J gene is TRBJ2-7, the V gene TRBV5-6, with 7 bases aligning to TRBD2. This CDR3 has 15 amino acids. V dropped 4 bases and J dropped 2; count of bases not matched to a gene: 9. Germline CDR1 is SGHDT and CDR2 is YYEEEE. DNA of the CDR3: TGTGCCAGCAGCCCCCCGGGACTACGAACCTACGAGCAGTACTTC. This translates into CASSPPGLRTYEQYF.

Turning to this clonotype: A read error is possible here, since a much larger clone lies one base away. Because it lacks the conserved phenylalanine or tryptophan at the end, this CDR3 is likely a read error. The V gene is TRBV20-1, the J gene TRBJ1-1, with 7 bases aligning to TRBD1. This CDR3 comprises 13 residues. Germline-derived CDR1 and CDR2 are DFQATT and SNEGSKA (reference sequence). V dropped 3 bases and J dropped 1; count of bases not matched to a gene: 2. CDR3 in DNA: TGCAGTGCTAGGGGACAGACGAACACTGAAGCTTTCTCT. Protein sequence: CSARGQTNTEAFS.

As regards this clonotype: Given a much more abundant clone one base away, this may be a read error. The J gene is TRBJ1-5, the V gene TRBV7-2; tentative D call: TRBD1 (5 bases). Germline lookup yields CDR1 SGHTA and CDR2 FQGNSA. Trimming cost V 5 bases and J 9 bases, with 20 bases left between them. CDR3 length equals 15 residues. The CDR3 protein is CASSAREGYWRPQHF. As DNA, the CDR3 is TGTGCCAGCAGCGCCAGGGAGGGCTATTGGCGGCCCCAGCATTTT. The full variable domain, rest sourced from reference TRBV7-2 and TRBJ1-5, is GAGVSQSPSNKVTEKGKDVELRCDPISGHTALYWYRQSLGQGLEFLIYFQGNSAPDKSGLPSDRFSAERTGGSVSTLTIQRTQQEDSAVYLCASSAREGYWRPQHFGDGTRLSIL.

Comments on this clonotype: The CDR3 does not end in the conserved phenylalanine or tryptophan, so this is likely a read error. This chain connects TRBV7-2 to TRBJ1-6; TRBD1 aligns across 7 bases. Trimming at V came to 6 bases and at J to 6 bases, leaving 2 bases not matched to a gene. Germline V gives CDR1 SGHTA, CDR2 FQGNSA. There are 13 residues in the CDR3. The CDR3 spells CASRPGGNSPLHL. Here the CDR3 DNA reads TGTGCCAGCAGACCAGGGGGTAATTCACCCCTCCACTTA.

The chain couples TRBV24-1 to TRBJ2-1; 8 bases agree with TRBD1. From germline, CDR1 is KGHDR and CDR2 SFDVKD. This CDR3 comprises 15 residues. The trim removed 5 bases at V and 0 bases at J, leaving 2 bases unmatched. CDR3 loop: CATSGGTGSYNEQFF. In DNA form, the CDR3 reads TGTGCCACCAGTGGGGGGACAGGCTCCTACAATGAGCAGTTCTTC.